This T cell receptor (beta chain) appears in the sequencing data of a study of cytomegalovirus exposure and HLA in healthy donors. Study-level information: About 85 million unique TCRs from HLA-typed donors were held in an early release of data.

Unmatched junction bases numbered 8, after V lost 5 bases and J lost 4 bases. In germline, CDR1 is WNHNN, CDR2 SYGVQD (reference sequence). This CDR3 has 16 amino acids. Vbeta (60) and Jbeta (13) primers were used in the PCR. Repertoires were generated with immunoSEQ multiplex PCR, while TCRdb's copy carries only in-frame clones and drops some. The data hold about 50,000 clones, with roughly four fifths observed a single time. As for this clone: Antigen: not known.

Findings of the study overall: Cytomegalovirus association was listed for 164 TCR beta chains.

Each of the donors was a healthy bone marrow donor. At sampling all donors were nominally healthy, likely with unrecorded immune exposures. Sequenced sample: PBMCs. The TCR originated in a boy between 10 and 17 years old in good health and CMV-seropositive. This chain uses TRBV10-1 with TRBJ2-2, with TRBD1 identical over 9 bases. The CDR3 sequence: CASSPGQGLCTGELFF. The DNA for the CDR3 is TGCGCCAGCAGTCCGGGACAGGGTCTGTGCACCGGGGAGCTGTTTTTT.